These T cell receptor beta chains were read from a single sample in a study of shared T cell receptors in the human thymus. Sequenced by immunoSEQ multiplex PCR; TCRdb stores in-frame clones only, minus some. The sample holds hundreds of thousands of clones, approximately 78% seen once. These data also featured in a second study, about human thymus T cells.

Sequencing was carried out using thymocytes. These receptors all come from a boy in the first two years of life with a congenital heart defect. The CDR3 runs from the conserved cysteine through the conserved F or W. A D gene is named only where the DNA matches it firmly. Expanded clones get a size class; other rows say once, few or many, or leave the size out.

V: TRBV30
size: -
D: -
J: TRBJ1-4
DNA: TGTGCCTGGAGTGTACGGGGGGTAGACGAAAAACTGTTTTTT
CDR3: CAWSVRGVDEKLFF

V: TRBV28
size: once
D: TRBD1
J: TRBJ1-4
DNA: TGTGCCAGCAGTCCCGACAGGGTAAGCGAAAAACTGTTTTTT
CDR3: CASSPDRVSEKLFF

V: TRBV4-3
size: -
D: -
J: TRBJ2-7
DNA: TGCGCCAGCAGCCAAGATCGCGGGAACGAGCAGTACTTC
CDR3: CASSQDRGNEQYF

V: TRBV6-5
size: -
D: TRBD1
J: TRBJ1-1
DNA: TGTGCCAGCACCATGGACAGGGCCAACACTGAAGCTTTCTTT
CDR3: CASTMDRANTEAFF

V: TRBV7-7
size: -
D: TRBD2
J: TRBJ2-3
DNA: TGTGCTAGCAGCCAGAGTCTGACTAGCGGGACGTCAGATACGCAGTATTTT
CDR3: CASSQSLTSGTSDTQYF

V: TRBV7-3
size: once
D: TRBD2
J: TRBJ2-1
DNA: TGTGCCAGCAGCTCTCGTTGGCGGGAGGAAGGTGCCTACAATGAGCAGTTCTTC
CDR3: CASSSRWREEGAYNEQFF

V: TRBV13
size: -
D: TRBD2
J: TRBJ2-7
DNA: TGTGCCAGCAGCCTGATAGCGGGTGCCCTCGGCGAGCAGTACTTC
CDR3: CASSLIAGALGEQYF

V: TRBV4-3
size: -
D: -
J: TRBJ2-1
DNA: TGCGCCAGCAGCCGCCACAGGTTATTTTCCTACAATGAGCAGTTCTTC
CDR3: CASSRHRLFSYNEQFF

V: TRBV6-5
size: -
D: -
J: TRBJ1-5
DNA: TGTGCCAGCAGTCCCCGGGAGGGCGAGAATCAGCCCCAGCATTTT
CDR3: CASSPREGENQPQHF

V: TRBV7-6
size: -
D: -
J: TRBJ2-1
DNA: TGTGCCAGCAGCTTAGTTCTTGGGGGCCTGGATGAGCAGTTCTTC
CDR3: CASSLVLGGLDEQFF

V: TRBV7-2
size: -
D: TRBD2
J: TRBJ2-7
DNA: TGTGCCAGCAGCTCGGGCCCGGAGCGGGAGGGCTACGAGCAGTACTTC
CDR3: CASSSGPEREGYEQYF

V: TRBV7-6
size: -
D: -
J: TRBJ2-7
DNA: TGTGCCAGCAGCTTAGCGAGACGGGAAAGTACCTACGAGCAGTACTTC
CDR3: CASSLARRESTYEQYF

V: TRBV5-1
size: -
D: -
J: TRBJ2-7
DNA: TGCGCCAGCAGCTTGGGACAGGCAACCTCCTACGAGCAGTACTTC
CDR3: CASSLGQATSYEQYF

V: TRBV7-2
size: -
D: -
J: TRBJ2-7
DNA: TGTGCCAGCAGCCCAGTCGCCTACGAGCAGTACTTC
CDR3: CASSPVAYEQYF

V: TRBV15
size: -
D: TRBD2
J: TRBJ2-3
DNA: TGTGCCACCAGCAGTACTAGCGGGAGGGTGAGCACAGATACGCAGTATTTT
CDR3: CATSSTSGRVSTDTQYF

V: TRBV9
size: -
D: -
J: TRBJ2-1
DNA: TGTGCCAGCAGCCCCAGAGGGCAGGGGCGAGTAAATGAGCAGTTCTTC
CDR3: CASSPRGQGRVNEQFF

V: TRBV5-5
size: -
D: TRBD1
J: TRBJ1-4
DNA: TGTGCCAGCAGCTTAGGGGGCGCGGCTAATGAAAAACTGTTTTTT
CDR3: CASSLGGAANEKLFF

V: TRBV7-9
size: -
D: -
J: TRBJ1-4
DNA: TGTGCCAGCAGCTTGAGACAGGAGCTTGCAACTAATGAAAAACTGTTTTTT
CDR3: CASSLRQELATNEKLFF

V: TRBV6-6
size: -
D: -
J: TRBJ2-7
DNA: TGTGCCAGGAGTCCGTTCGACAGCTACGAGCAGTACTTC
CDR3: CARSPFDSYEQYF

V: TRBV21-1
size: -
D: -
J: TRBJ2-7
DNA: TGTGCCCCGCCTTCGACAGGACAGACCTACGAGCAGTACTTC
CDR3: CAPPSTGQTYEQYF

V: TRBV10-3
size: -
D: -
J: TRBJ2-3
DNA: TGTGCCATCAGTGAGACACAGGGCTTTAGCACAGATACGCAGTATTTT
CDR3: CAISETQGFSTDTQYF

V: TRBV9
size: few
D: TRBD2
J: TRBJ2-1
DNA: TGTGCCAGCAGCTCATTCCCGACTAGCGCAATTTACAATGAGCAGTTCTTC
CDR3: CASSSFPTSAIYNEQFF

V: TRBV5-1
size: -
D: -
J: TRBJ1-2
DNA: TGCGCCAGCAGCTCTCTATCCCTGGGCAGGGTTTCTGGTCGCTATGGCTACACCTTC
CDR3: CASSSLSLGRVSGRYGYTF

V: TRBV28
size: -
D: TRBD1
J: TRBJ2-7
DNA: TGTGCCAGCAGTCCCCGGGACAGGGGTTCGGGGAACTACGAGCAGTACTTC
CDR3: CASSPRDRGSGNYEQYF

V: TRBV6-1
size: -
D: -
J: TRBJ2-3
DNA: TGTGCCAGCAGTGAGGCGAGGCATACGCAGTATTTT
CDR3: CASSEARHTQYF

V: TRBV2
size: -
D: -
J: TRBJ2-7
DNA: TGTGCCAGCAGTGAAGGACAGGCCCCTAGGGAGCAGTACTTC
CDR3: CASSEGQAPREQYF

V: TRBV27
size: -
D: TRBD2
J: TRBJ2-7
DNA: TGTGCCAGCAGTATCTCCAGTAGCGGGAGTTGGTCCTACGAGCAGTACTTC
CDR3: CASSISSSGSWSYEQYF

V: TRBV4-1
size: -
D: -
J: TRBJ2-1
DNA: TGCGCCAGCAGCGGGCGGAGGGGGGGGTCCTACAATGAGCAGTTCTTC
CDR3: CASSGRRGGSYNEQFF

V: TRBV28
size: -
D: -
J: TRBJ2-1
DNA: TGTGCCAGCAGGACCGACAGTCCGTCCAATGAGCAGTTCTTC
CDR3: CASRTDSPSNEQFF

V: TRBV4-3
size: -
D: TRBD2
J: TRBJ2-5
DNA: TGCGCCAGCAGCCAAGATACGGCGGGAGGGCAAGAGACCCAGTACTTC
CDR3: CASSQDTAGGQETQYF

V: TRBV6-6
size: -
D: -
J: TRBJ2-7
DNA: TGTGCCAGCAGTTACAAAGGGGGACGCGAGCAGTACTTC
CDR3: CASSYKGGREQYF

V: TRBV7-2
size: few
D: TRBD1
J: TRBJ2-2
DNA: TGTGCCAGCTCACAGGGGATTGGAACCGGGGAGCTGTTTTTT
CDR3: CASSQGIGTGELFF

V: TRBV9
size: -
D: -
J: TRBJ1-2
DNA: TGTGCCAGCACCTTGGAGACAGGCCCCAACTATGGCTACACCTTC
CDR3: CASTLETGPNYGYTF

V: TRBV6-1
size: -
D: TRBD1
J: TRBJ1-2
DNA: TGTGCCAGCAGTGAATGGGCAGGGGGACCTGCCTGGTCGGCCTATGGCTACACCTTC
CDR3: CASSEWAGGPAWSAYGYTF

V: TRBV21-1
size: -
D: -
J: TRBJ2-5
DNA: TGTGCCAGCAGCAAAGTGAGGGAGCCGTCAGGAGAGACCCAGTACTTC
CDR3: CASSKVREPSGETQYF

V: TRBV18
size: once
D: -
J: TRBJ1-5
DNA: TGTGCCAGCTCACTGGGCCAGGATAGCAATCAGCCCCAGCATTTT
CDR3: CASSLGQDSNQPQHF

V: TRBV6-4
size: -
D: TRBD2
J: TRBJ2-5
DNA: TGTGCCAGCAGTGAGGCGGGGGAGGACGAGACCCAGTACTTC
CDR3: CASSEAGEDETQYF

V: TRBV19
size: -
D: TRBD1
J: TRBJ1-5
DNA: TGTGCCAGTAACCCGGACAGGGGCCAGCCCCAGCATTTT
CDR3: CASNPDRGQPQHF

V: TRBV27
size: -
D: TRBD1
J: TRBJ2-4
DNA: TGTGCCAGCAGTTTAATAGGGGGACAGGGAGTCAAAAACATTCAGTACTTC
CDR3: CASSLIGGQGVKNIQYF

V: TRBV2
size: -
D: -
J: TRBJ2-7
DNA: TGTGCCAGCAGTGGGGTTGGGGGCGCCTACGAGCAGTACTTC
CDR3: CASSGVGGAYEQYF